These 24 T cell receptor beta chains were sequenced from one sample in a study of cytomegalovirus exposure and HLA in healthy donors. PCR involved 60 Vbeta and 13 Jbeta primers. The data were produced by immunoSEQ multiplex PCR, yet TCRdb's version contains in-frame clones alone and is incomplete. Of some 95,000 clones listed, roughly 71% are singletons. The specimen sequenced was PBMCs. Receptors originate from a woman aged 40 to 55 in good health and CMV-seronegative.

J is TRBJ2-7 and V is TRBV7-2; 16 nucleotides match TRBD2. The V gene end was trimmed by 6 bases and the J gene end by 9 bases; junction bases not matched to a gene: 11. The V gene's germline CDR1 is SGHTA and CDR2 FQGNSA. The CDR3 has 16 residues. The DNA of the CDR3 is TGTGCCAGCAGTTCCCCGGGACTAGCGGGGGGGTCCCTGCAGTACTTC. It codes for CASSSPGLAGGSLQYF.

This clone showed up just a few times. The genes are TRBV11-2 and TRBJ1-1; 7 bases agree with TRBD1. The length of the CDR3 is 16 residues. Germline V CDR1 and CDR2: SGHAT, FQNNGV. Trimming removed 5 bases from V and 0 bases from J; junction bases left unmatched: 9. The CDR3 nucleotides are TGTGCCAGCAGCCTGGGACAGTGGGGCATGAACACTGAAGCTTTCTTT. Its protein product is CASSLGQWGMNTEAFF.

The chain has TRBV20-1 and TRBJ1-5; 9 bases are a match to TRBD1. The V gene's germline CDR1 is DFQATT and CDR2 SNEGSKA (reference sequence). The CDR3 has 11 residues. CDR3 loop: CPDRGKQPQHF. CDR3 nucleotide sequence: TGCCCCGACAGGGGGAAACAGCCCCAGCATTTT.

V and J are TRBV4-1 and TRBJ2-7; D is possibly TRBD2 (7 bases). V lost 5 bases, J lost 1 base, and 21 bases lay in between. Germline CDR1 is MGHRA and CDR2 is YSYEKL. CDR3 length: 17 residues. The chain's CDR3 is CASSAISGGGISYEQYF. CDR3 bases: TGCGCCAGCAGCGCGATTAGCGGCGGGGGCATATCCTACGAGCAGTACTTC.

The chain combines TRBV5-1 with TRBJ1-1, with 7 positions matching TRBD1. The CDR3 runs 15 residues. V lost 7 bases to trimming and J lost 7 bases; unmatched junction nucleotides: 16. Germline CDR1 is SGHRS and CDR2 is YFSETQ. DNA of the CDR3: TGCGCCAGCGCTAGAGCGCTCCCAGGGACAGATGAAGCTTTCTTT. Amino acid sequence: CASARALPGTDEAFF.

The chain links TRBV28 to TRBJ1-4; D possibly corresponds to TRBD1 (6 bases). Trimming pared 6 bases from V and 2 bases from J, leaving 13 bases between. Germline V lookup: CDR1 MDHEN, CDR2 SYDVKM. The CDR3 runs to 15 residues. The CDR3 here is CASSVGGRTNEKLFF. The CDR3 DNA reads as TGTGCCAGCAGCGTTGGGGGCCGTACTAATGAAAAACTGTTTTTT.

The CDR3 is CASSIFGHGYEKLFF. CDR3 DNA: TGTGCCAGTAGTATTTTTGGGCACGGTTATGAAAAACTGTTTTTT. The V gene is TRBV19, the J gene TRBJ1-4; D unclear. This CDR3 has 15 amino acids. The ends were cut back, 3 bases at V and 6 bases at J, with 14 bases in the middle. Germline V gives CDR1 LNHDA, CDR2 SQIVND (reference sequence). The whole variable domain, filled in from reference TRBV19 and TRBJ1-4, reads DGGITQSPKYLFRKEGQNVTLSCEQNLNHDAMYWYRQDPGQGLRLIYYSQIVNDFQKGDIAEGYSVSREKKESFPLTVTSAQKNPTAFYLCASSIFGHGYEKLFFGSGTQLSVL.

The chain employs TRBV5-6 and TRBJ2-3, with 9 bases aligning to TRBD2. Germline-derived CDR1 and CDR2 are SGHDT and YYEEEE. V gave up 0 bases and J gave up 2 bases; unmatched junction bases: 1. There are 15 residues in the CDR3. The CDR3 DNA reads TGTGCCAGCAGCTTGGAGCGGGGGGCCACAGATACGCAGTATTTT. Translated: CASSLERGATDTQYF.

The chain carries TRBV15 and TRBJ1-2; D is unresolved. The V gene's germline CDR1 is LNHNV and CDR2 YYDKDF (reference sequence). With 0 bases removed from V and 5 bases from J, the gap between germline ends came to 13 bases. The CDR3 runs to 15 residues. CDR3 region: CATSREVIGSYGYTF. For the CDR3, the DNA is TGTGCCACCAGCAGAGAGGTAATCGGGAGTTATGGCTACACCTTC.

This clone was detected once. V is TRBV29-1 and J is TRBJ2-1, with 7 bases aligning to TRBD1. This CDR3 comprises 15 residues. Germline trimming cut 5 bases from V and 10 bases from J; bases unmatched to any gene: 17. Germline values: CDR1 SQVTM, CDR2 ANQGSEA. The CDR3 DNA follows: TGCAGCGTTCCAGGGGCGGACAGGAGGCGTCGGGAGCAGTTCTTC. Its protein product is CSVPGADRRRREQFF.

In its sample, this clone was seen once. This sequence joins TRBV19 and TRBJ2-3; D is unresolved. Germline lookup yields CDR1 LNHDA and CDR2 SQIVND (reference sequence). CDR3 length: 14 residues. V dropped 3 bases and J dropped 0 bases, with 7 bases sitting between them. The CDR3 nucleotides read TGTGCCAGTAGTATGGCCAGGAGCACAGATACGCAGTATTTT. Translation gives CASSMARSTDTQYF.

This clone was detected a few times. The chain uses TRBV10-3 and TRBJ1-2; D not certain. CDR1 and CDR2 (germline): ENHRY, SYGVKD. The V and J ends lost 2 bases and 2 bases respectively, with 9 bases between them. This CDR3 region has 14 residues. The chain's CDR3 is CAISEQGGNYGYTF. CDR3 bases: TGTGCCATCAGTGAGCAAGGAGGGAACTATGGCTACACCTTC.

There are a few counts of this clone. The V gene is TRBV9, the J gene TRBJ2-1; 7 nucleotides align to TRBD2. The junction had 5 bases not matched to a gene; V was cut back by 1 base and J by 4 bases. The CDR3 has 15 amino acids. Germline CDR1 SGDLS, CDR2 YYNGEE. CDR3 DNA: TGTGCCAGCAGCGTATCGGGGCGGGAGTACAATGAGCAGTTCTTC. Encoded protein: CASSVSGREYNEQFF. The full variable domain, with the rest looked up from reference TRBV9 and TRBJ2-1, is DSGVTQTPKHLITATGQRVTLRCSPRSGDLSVYWYQQSLDQGLQFLIQYYNGEERAKGNILERFSAQQFPDLHSELNLSSLELGDSALYFCASSVSGREYNEQFFGPGTRLTVL.

The rearrangement links TRBV10-3 to TRBJ2-6, with 7 bases identical to TRBD2. CDR3 length equals 16 residues. Germline assignment: CDR1 ENHRY and CDR2 SYGVKD. The V segment lost 4 bases and the J segment 0 bases; nucleotides outside the gene matches: 3. CDR3 bases: TGTGCCATCAGTGCCTCGGGGGGCTCTGGGGCCAACGTCCTGACTTTC. It is translated as CAISASGGSGANVLTF.

This clone was seen more than once but under ten times. The CDR3 region has the DNA TGCGCCAGCAGCCTCAACAGGGGGAAAGGCGAAGCTTTCTTT. The encoded protein is CASSLNRGKGEAFF. The chain employs TRBV5-1 and TRBJ1-1, with 8 bases identical to TRBD1. The trim removed 4 bases at V and 8 bases at J, leaving 10 bases unmatched. The CDR3 length is 14 residues. Germline assignment: CDR1 SGHRS and CDR2 YFSETQ.

This clone was counted a few times. The V and J genes are TRBV10-1 and TRBJ2-3; tentatively, D is TRBD1 (6 bases). CDR3 length: 14 amino acids. Per the germline V gene, CDR1 is WNHNN and CDR2 is SYGVQD (reference sequence). Trimming removed 2 bases at V and 2 bases at J, with 8 bases between. As DNA, the CDR3 is TGCGCCAGCAGTGAGAGGACAGACACAGATACGCAGTATTTT. Its translation is CASSERTDTDTQYF.

The V call is TRBV4-1, the J call TRBJ2-3; TRBD2 aligns across 8 bases. The germline gives CDR1 MGHRA, CDR2 YSYEKL. Germline trimming cut 3 bases from V and 5 bases from J; bases unmatched to any gene: 7. The CDR3 has 15 amino acids. The CDR3 protein is CASSHLGGAQDTQYF. In DNA, the CDR3 is TGCGCCAGCAGCCATCTCGGGGGGGCCCAAGATACGCAGTATTTT.

The chain uses TRBV27 and TRBJ1-4; D unresolved. CDR1 MNHEY and CDR2 SMNVEV come from the germline V gene (reference sequence). There are 17 residues in the CDR3. Trimming took 5 bases from V and 10 from J, leaving 26 bases between them. CDR3: CASSPSDSRAGSGKLFF. For the CDR3, the DNA is TGTGCCAGCAGTCCGAGCGATAGCCGGGCTGGTAGCGGAAAACTGTTTTTT.

The genes are TRBV4-1 and TRBJ2-7, with TRBD1 as a possible D gene (6 bases). The length of the CDR3 is 13 residues. V was pared by 0 bases and J by 6 bases, with 9 bases between. CDR1 is MGHRA, CDR2 YSYEKL, per germline. CDR3 amino acids: CASSQDAGAEQYF. As DNA, the CDR3 is TGCGCCAGCAGCCAAGACGCAGGGGCCGAGCAGTACTTC.

The chain combines TRBV19 with TRBJ1-1, with a weak D call TRBD1 (5 bases). The CDR3 runs to 13 residues. Germline lookup yields CDR1 LNHDA and CDR2 SQIVND (reference sequence). The germline V and J ends were trimmed by 6 bases and 4 bases, with 12 bases remaining between them. In nucleotides, the CDR3 is TGTGCCAGTAGGAGGGGCGGGGGCACTGAAGCTTTCTTT. This encodes CASRRGGGTEAFF. Using reference TRBV19 and TRBJ1-1 for the parts outside the CDR3, the full variable domain is DGGITQSPKYLFRKEGQNVTLSCEQNLNHDAMYWYRQDPGQGLRLIYYSQIVNDFQKGDIAEGYSVSREKKESFPLTVTSAQKNPTAFYLCASRRGGGTEAFFGQGTRLTVV.

This clone was observed once. The rearrangement joins TRBV7-9 to TRBJ2-5; D unclear. This CDR3 has 16 residues. Germline V gene sequence: CDR1 SEHNR, CDR2 FQNEAQ (reference sequence). The V end lost 4 bases, the J end lost 2 bases, and 17 bases lay between the germline ends. CDR3 amino acids: CASSSLLEMNQETQYF. CDR3 DNA sequence: TGTGCCAGCAGCTCCCTCTTGGAGATGAATCAAGAGACCCAGTACTTC. The whole variable domain, remainder taken from reference TRBV7-9 and TRBJ2-5, is DTGVSQNPRHKITKRGQNVTFRCDPISEHNRLYWYRQTLGQGPEFLTYFQNEAQLEKSRLLSDRFSAERPKGSFSTLEIQRTEQGDSAMYLCASSSLLEMNQETQYFGPGTRLLVL.

This clone was seen once. V and J are TRBV28 and TRBJ2-7; D gene ambiguous. V was trimmed by 3 bases and J by 1 base, leaving 7 bases between them. Germline V gene data show CDR1 as MDHEN and CDR2 as SYDVKM. The CDR3 totals 13 residues. The CDR3 nucleotides read TGTGCCAGCAGTTTTTCACGGTCCTACGAGCAGTACTTC. It encodes CASSFSRSYEQYF.

In its sample, this clone was seen a few times. The rearrangement uses TRBV6-5 and TRBJ2-3; 8 bases match TRBD2. V was pared by 5 bases and J by 11 bases, with 15 bases of the junction left unmatched. The CDR3 totals 15 residues. Germline values: CDR1 MNHEY, CDR2 SVGAGI. The CDR3 is CASSTPGGRGAVQYF. The CDR3 region has the DNA TGTGCCAGCAGTACACCCGGGGGGCGGGGGGCCGTGCAGTATTTT.

The chain couples TRBV7-9 to TRBJ1-1; 7 nucleotides match TRBD1. The CDR3 is 13 amino acids. Germline V gene sequence: CDR1 SEHNR, CDR2 FQNEAQ (reference sequence). J was trimmed by 4 bases and V by 6 bases; bases with no gene match: 5. CDR3 residues: CASSYDRVTEAFF. The DNA for the CDR3 is TGTGCCAGCAGTTACGACAGGGTCACTGAAGCTTTCTTT.